Detailed here is one TCR beta chain. For the second PCR, which ran for 7 to 11 cycles, a sample-barcoded 5' primer and a J-beta primer mix were used. From the 5' RACE reads, TCRdb called clonotypes with MiXCR, one entry per CDR3 protein. This repertoire shows roughly 680,000 distinct CDR3 sequences, roughly 21% found once; its top ten account for under 4%. This sample is part of a study of blood T cells in healthy people across ages. Germline-derived CDR1 and CDR2 are MDHEN and SYDVKM. J lost 3 bases, V lost 2 bases, and 7 bases had no gene match. The CDR3 runs 15 residues. Drawing of peripheral blood yielded about 10 milliliters from each donor.

This TCR came from a man between 65 and 79 years old in good health. The chain couples TRBV28 to TRBJ2-7; 7 bases match TRBD1. The sample comprised blood. CDR3 loop: CASSLPETGVYEQYF. DNA of the CDR3: TGTGCCAGCAGTTTACCTGAAACAGGGGTCTACGAGCAGTACTTC.